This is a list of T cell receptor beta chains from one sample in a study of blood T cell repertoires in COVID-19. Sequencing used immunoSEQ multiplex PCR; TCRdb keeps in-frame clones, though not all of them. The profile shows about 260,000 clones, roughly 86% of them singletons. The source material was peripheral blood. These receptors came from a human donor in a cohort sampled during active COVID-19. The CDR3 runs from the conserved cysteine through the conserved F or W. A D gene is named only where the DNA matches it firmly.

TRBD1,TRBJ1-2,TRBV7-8,CASRDQGAFGYTF,TGTGCCAGCAGGGATCAGGGGGCTTTTGGCTACACCTTC
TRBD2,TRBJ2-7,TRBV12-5,CASGQRLAGNSYEQYF,TGTGCTAGTGGCCAAAGACTAGCGGGGAACTCCTACGAGCAGTACTTC
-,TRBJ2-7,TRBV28,CASRGRGRTGSYEQYF,TGTGCCAGCAGGGGGAGGGGGAGGACGGGTTCCTACGAGCAGTACTTC
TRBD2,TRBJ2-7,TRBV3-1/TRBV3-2,CASSQGGTRTGEQYF,TGTGCCAGCAGCCAAGGCGGGACTAGAACGGGCGAGCAGTACTTC
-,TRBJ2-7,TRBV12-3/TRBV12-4,CASTDTRRDEQYF,TGTGCCAGCACCGATACTAGACGGGACGAGCAGTACTTC
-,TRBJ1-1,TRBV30,CAWSVRGRNEAFF,TGTGCCTGGAGTGTCAGAGGGAGGAATGAAGCTTTCTTT
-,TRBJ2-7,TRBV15,CATSRDPAATYEQYF,TGTGCCACCAGCAGAGATCCGGCGGCTACCTACGAGCAGTACTTC
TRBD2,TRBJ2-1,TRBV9,CASSLYGTSGSYNEQFF,TGTGCCAGCAGCCTCTATGGGACTAGCGGCTCCTACAATGAGCAGTTCTTC
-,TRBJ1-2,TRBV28,CASSLGHYYGYTF,TGTGCCAGCAGTTTGGGACACTACTATGGCTACACCTTC
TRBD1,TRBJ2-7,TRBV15,CATSKGQGPYEQYF,TGTGCCACCAGCAAGGGACAGGGGCCCTACGAGCAGTACTTC